A selection of T cell receptor beta chains follows, all from one sample in a study of OX40 agonist ivuxolimab in advanced cancers. Clones were read by immunoSEQ multiplex PCR, and TCRdb kept only the in-frame ones, dropping some. The sample consists of around 68,000 clones, approximately 90% of them appearing once. Sequencing was performed on CD4+ or CD8+ T cells sorted from blood, taken in a trial of the OX40 agonist ivuxolimab. The receptors come from an adult with an advanced solid tumor such as melanoma, head and neck, liver or kidney cancer. Both conserved end residues are part of each CDR3.

TRBJ2-2 | TRBV9 | CASSVLAETGELFF
TRBJ1-4 | TRBV28 | CASSFSTGPEKLFF
TRBJ1-1 | TRBV30 | CAWSVSTAEAFF
TRBJ2-1 | TRBV7-2 | CASSLDGGEHNEQFF
TRBJ2-7 | TRBV5-4 | CASSLKGTVQYF
TRBJ1-2 | TRBV5-5 | CASSPTGGLSYGYTF
TRBJ2-5 | TRBV5-4 | CASSFSGRGKETQYF
TRBJ2-1 | TRBV7-3 | CASSKQGAINEQFF
TRBJ2-3 | TRBV5-4 | CASRRDRGSDTQYF
TRBJ2-1 | TRBV27 | CASSPRGLAGFEQFF
TRBJ1-1 | TRBV29-1 | CSSDRLNTEAFF
TRBJ1-2 | TRBV9 | CASSVATTPNYGYTF
TRBJ1-6 | TRBV7-9 | CASGGQGTFVPLHF
TRBJ1-3 | TRBV7-9 | CASKGGGPWGNTIYF
TRBJ2-1 | TRBV27 | CASAPRPGGSYNEQFF
TRBJ2-1 | TRBV5-1 | CASSLDVAGGTYEQFF
TRBJ1-1 | TRBV29-1 | CSVEGHMNTEAFF
TRBJ2-1 | TRBV19 | CASSSRLAGGPNEQFF
TRBJ1-5 | TRBV6-1 | CASVQGASSNQPQHF
TRBJ2-2 | TRBV6-1 | CASSGSGLNYPGELFF
TRBJ2-2 | TRBV7-9 | CASIPGNTGELFF
TRBJ2-7 | TRBV6-5 | CASRWTGHYEQYF
TRBJ1-3 | TRBV30 | CARTGRSGNTIYF
TRBJ2-7 | TRBV15 | CATSRGLADRYEQYF
TRBJ2-3 | TRBV27 | CASSFFASGRKPRTDTQYF
TRBJ1-4 | TRBV19 | CASSIMGGEKLFF
TRBJ2-3 | TRBV11-2 | CASSAIAGGLTDTQYF
TRBJ2-3 | TRBV5-1 | CASSSDYTDTQYF
TRBJ2-1 | TRBV19 | CASSSSGNEQFF
TRBJ2-7 | TRBV7-9 | CASSFVAAPTYEQYF
TRBJ1-4 | TRBV6-5 | CATKGGDSNEKLFF
TRBJ2-1 | TRBV7-3 | CASSLGTSGGEQFF
TRBJ2-5 | TRBV5-6 | CASSSGTSGGPQETQYF